This T cell receptor (beta chain) was observed in a study of response to subunit inactivated influenza vaccine. TCRdb passed the RT-PCR reads through MiXCR, listing each CDR3 protein once. The sample holds about 620,000 distinct CDR3 sequences, around 11% seen once. The table lists this clonotype with many counts. The germline V gene encodes CDR1 MNHEY and CDR2 SMNVEV (reference sequence). V gave up 5 bases and J gave up 0 bases, with 5 bases separating them. The CDR3 is 13 residues long. This sample was shared with a second study, whose subject was T cells expressing NK-cell markers. That study reports: It was by 5'RACE template switching with UMIs that TCR beta cDNA was made. TCR beta repertoires came from sorted CD3+CD56+NKG2C+, CD3+CD56+NKG2C- and CD3+CD56-NKG2C+ T cells. Seven HCMV-seropositive donors and one seronegative donor made up the eight sequenced donors. Of CD8+ T cells, about 1.0-8% belonged to dominant NKG2C+ clonotypes in five to seven donors. For several donors, these clonotypes were likewise the leading ones in the CD3+CD56-NKG2C+ fraction.

The TCR was taken from a man in his forties or fifties who received an inactivated influenza vaccine. The chain recombines TRBV27 with TRBJ2-1; the D is unclear. Sequencing was performed on PBMCs from blood, taken on the day of vaccination. In nucleotides, the CDR3 is TGTGCCAGCAGTAGTTCCTCCTACAATGAGCAGTTCTTC. It yields the protein CASSSSSYNEQFF.